This T cell receptor (beta chain) was sequenced for a study of vaccination and CD4 T cells after COVID-19. Looking at the study overall: Across the group, participants received two doses of either BNT162b2 or mRNA-1273 vaccine.

Comments on this clonotype: No antigen is known for it.

The Oncomine TCR Beta short-read assay sequenced DNA from cultured CD4+ T cells. TCRdb called the PCR reads again in MiXCR, with one record for every CDR3 protein. The data show around 20,000 distinct CDR3 sequences, with roughly 58% seen just once and 6.6% held by the top ten. The treatment is: approximately 10-day PBMC culture with coronavirus spike peptide pools or control peptides (ViraFEST assay). ViraFEST expanded antigen-specific T cells with peptide pools, then sequenced TCRs. After being plated at two million per well, PBMCs were cultured with about 10 IU/ml IL-2 and approximately 9.2 ug/ml peptide pools. The CDR3 consists of 16 residues. V lost 10 bases, J lost 0 bases, and 6 bases stayed unmatched. Germline CDR1 and CDR2: LNHDA and SQIVND (reference sequence).

The sequenced sample was CD4+ T cells from blood, cultured in vitro, obtained before SARS-CoV-2 vaccination. The TCR originated in a human donor who had recovered from COVID-19. The rearrangement links TRBV19 to TRBJ2-4; 13 nucleotides agree with TRBD2. The CDR3 is CATRTSGRLAKNIQYF. CDR3 nucleotides: TGTGCCACCCGGACTAGCGGGAGACTAGCCAAAAACATTCAGTACTTC.